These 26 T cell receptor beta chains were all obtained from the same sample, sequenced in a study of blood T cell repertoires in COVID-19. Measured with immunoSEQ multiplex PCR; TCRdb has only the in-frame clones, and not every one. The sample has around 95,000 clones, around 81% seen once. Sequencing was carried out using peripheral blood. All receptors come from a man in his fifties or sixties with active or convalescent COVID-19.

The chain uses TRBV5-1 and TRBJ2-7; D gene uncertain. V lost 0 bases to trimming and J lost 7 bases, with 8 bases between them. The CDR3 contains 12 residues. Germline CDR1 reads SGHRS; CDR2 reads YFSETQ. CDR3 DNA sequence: TGCGCCAGCAGCTTGGTTAGTGCTGAGCAGTACTTC. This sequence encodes CASSLVSAEQYF.

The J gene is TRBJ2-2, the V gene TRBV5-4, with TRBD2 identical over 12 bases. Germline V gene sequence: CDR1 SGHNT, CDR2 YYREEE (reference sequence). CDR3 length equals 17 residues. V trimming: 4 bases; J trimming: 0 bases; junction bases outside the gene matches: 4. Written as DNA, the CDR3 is TGTGCCAGCAGCGGATCTAGCGGGAGGGCGAACACCGGGGAGCTGTTTTTT. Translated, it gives CASSGSSGRANTGELFF. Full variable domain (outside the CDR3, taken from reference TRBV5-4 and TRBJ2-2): ETGVTQSPTHLIKTRGQQVTLRCSSQSGHNTVSWYQQALGQGPQFIFQYYREEENGRGNFPPRFSGLQFPNYSSELNVNALELDDSALYLCASSGSSGRANTGELFFGEGSRLTVL.

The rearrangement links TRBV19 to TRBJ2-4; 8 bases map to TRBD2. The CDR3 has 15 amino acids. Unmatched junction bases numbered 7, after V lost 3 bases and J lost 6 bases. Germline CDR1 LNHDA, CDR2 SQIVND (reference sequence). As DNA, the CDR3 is TGTGCCAGTAGTATTCCCGCGGGAGGTTTAAACATTCAGTACTTC. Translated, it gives CASSIPAGGLNIQYF.

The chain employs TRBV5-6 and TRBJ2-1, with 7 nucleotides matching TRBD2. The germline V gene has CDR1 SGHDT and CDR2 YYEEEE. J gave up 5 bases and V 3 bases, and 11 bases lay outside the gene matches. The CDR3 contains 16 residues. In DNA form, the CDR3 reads TGTGCCAGCAGCTGGGAGCGGGGAAACAGGAACAATGAGCAGTTCTTC. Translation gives CASSWERGNRNNEQFF.

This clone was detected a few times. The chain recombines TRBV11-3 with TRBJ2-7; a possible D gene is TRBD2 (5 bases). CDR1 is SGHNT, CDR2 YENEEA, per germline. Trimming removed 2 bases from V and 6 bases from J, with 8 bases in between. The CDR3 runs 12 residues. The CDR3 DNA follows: TGTGCCAGCAGCTTACGGGGAACCGAGCAGTACTTC. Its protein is CASSLRGTEQYF.

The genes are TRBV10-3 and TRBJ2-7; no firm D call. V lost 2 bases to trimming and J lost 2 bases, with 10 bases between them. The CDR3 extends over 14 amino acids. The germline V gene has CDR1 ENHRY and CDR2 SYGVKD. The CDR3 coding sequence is TGTGCCATCAGTGAGCCTCTCGAGACCTACGAGCAGTACTTC. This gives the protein CAISEPLETYEQYF.

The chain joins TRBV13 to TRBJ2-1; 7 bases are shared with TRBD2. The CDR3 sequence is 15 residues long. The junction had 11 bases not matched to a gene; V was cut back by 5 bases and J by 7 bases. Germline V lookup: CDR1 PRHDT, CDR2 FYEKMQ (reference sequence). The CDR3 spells CASSPNPGLMNEQFF. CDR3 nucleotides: TGTGCCAGCAGCCCTAACCCGGGACTAATGAATGAGCAGTTCTTC.

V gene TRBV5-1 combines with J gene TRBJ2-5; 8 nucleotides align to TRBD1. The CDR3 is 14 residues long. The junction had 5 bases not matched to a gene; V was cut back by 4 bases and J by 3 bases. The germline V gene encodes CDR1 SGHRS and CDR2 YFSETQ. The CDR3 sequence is CASSPDRGEETQYF. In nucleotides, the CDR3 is TGCGCCAGCAGCCCCGACAGGGGCGAAGAGACCCAGTACTTC.

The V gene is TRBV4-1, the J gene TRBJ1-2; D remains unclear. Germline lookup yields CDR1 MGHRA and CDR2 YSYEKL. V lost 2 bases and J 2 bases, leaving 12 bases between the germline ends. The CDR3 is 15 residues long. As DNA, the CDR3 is TGCGCCAGCAGCCAAAGGACTCTACTGAACTATGGCTACACCTTC. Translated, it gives CASSQRTLLNYGYTF.

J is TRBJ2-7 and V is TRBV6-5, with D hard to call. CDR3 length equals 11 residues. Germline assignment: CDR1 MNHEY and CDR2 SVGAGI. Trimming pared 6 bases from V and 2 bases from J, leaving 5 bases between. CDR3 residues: CASRGPYEQYF. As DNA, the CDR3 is TGTGCCAGCAGGGGCCCCTACGAGCAGTACTTC.

Here the CDR3 reads CASGLYTDTQYF. The CDR3, as DNA: TGTGCTAGTGGTTTGTACACAGATACGCAGTATTTT. The J gene is TRBJ2-3, the V gene TRBV12-5; no clear D. The CDR3 loop spans 12 amino acids. The germline V gene encodes CDR1 LGHNT and CDR2 FRNRAP. V lost 2 bases and J 2 bases, leaving 2 bases between the germline ends.

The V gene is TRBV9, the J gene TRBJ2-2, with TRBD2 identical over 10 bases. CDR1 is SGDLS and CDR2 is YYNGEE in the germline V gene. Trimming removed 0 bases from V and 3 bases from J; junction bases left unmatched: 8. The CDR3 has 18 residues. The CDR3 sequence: CASSVDDSGRDDTGELFF. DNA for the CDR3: TGTGCCAGCAGCGTAGATGACAGCGGGAGGGATGACACCGGGGAGCTGTTTTTT.

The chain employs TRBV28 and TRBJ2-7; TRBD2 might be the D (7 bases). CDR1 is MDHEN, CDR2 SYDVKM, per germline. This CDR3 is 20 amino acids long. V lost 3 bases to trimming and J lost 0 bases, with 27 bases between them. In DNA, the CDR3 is TGTGCCAGCAGTTTTTGGGGGGGCCGGAATAGCGGTGGGACCTCCTACGAGCAGTACTTC. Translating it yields CASSFWGGRNSGGTSYEQYF. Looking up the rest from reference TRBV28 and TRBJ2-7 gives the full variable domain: DVKVTQSSRYLVKRTGEKVFLECVQDMDHENMFWYRQDPGLGLRLIYFSYDVKMKEKGDIPEGYSVSREKKERFSLILESASTNQTSMYLCASSFWGGRNSGGTSYEQYFGPGTRLTVT.

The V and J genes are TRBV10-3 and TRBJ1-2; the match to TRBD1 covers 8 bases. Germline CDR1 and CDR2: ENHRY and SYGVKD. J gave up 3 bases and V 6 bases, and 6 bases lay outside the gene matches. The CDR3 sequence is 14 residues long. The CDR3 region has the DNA TGTGCCATCAGGGGGACAGGAGGGGACTATGGCTACACCTTC. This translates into CAIRGTGGDYGYTF.

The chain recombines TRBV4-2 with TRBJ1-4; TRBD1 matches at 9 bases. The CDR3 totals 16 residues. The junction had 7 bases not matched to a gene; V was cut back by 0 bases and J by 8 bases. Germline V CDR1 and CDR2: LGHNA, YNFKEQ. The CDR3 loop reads CASSQDDRGSEEKLFF. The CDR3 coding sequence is TGTGCCAGCAGCCAAGATGACAGGGGGTCGGAGGAAAAACTGTTTTTT.

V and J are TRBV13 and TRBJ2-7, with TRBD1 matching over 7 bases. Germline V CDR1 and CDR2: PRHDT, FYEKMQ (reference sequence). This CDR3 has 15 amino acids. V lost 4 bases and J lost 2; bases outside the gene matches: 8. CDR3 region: CASSSSDRDPYEQYF. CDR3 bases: TGTGCCAGCAGCTCCTCCGACAGGGACCCCTACGAGCAGTACTTC.

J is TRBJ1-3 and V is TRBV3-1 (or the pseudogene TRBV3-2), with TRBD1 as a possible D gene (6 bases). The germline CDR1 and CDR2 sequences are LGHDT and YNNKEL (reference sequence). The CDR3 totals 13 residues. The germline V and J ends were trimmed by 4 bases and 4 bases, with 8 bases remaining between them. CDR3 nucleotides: TGTGCCAGCAGCCTAGACAGGGGAAACACCATATATTTT. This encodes CASSLDRGNTIYF.

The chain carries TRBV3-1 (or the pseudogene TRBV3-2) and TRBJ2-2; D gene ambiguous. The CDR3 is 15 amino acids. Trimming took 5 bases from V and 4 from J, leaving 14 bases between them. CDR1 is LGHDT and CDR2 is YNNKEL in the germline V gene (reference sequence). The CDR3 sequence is CASSSPGLGTGELFF. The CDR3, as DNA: TGTGCCAGCAGCTCCCCCGGGTTGGGCACCGGGGAGCTGTTTTTT.

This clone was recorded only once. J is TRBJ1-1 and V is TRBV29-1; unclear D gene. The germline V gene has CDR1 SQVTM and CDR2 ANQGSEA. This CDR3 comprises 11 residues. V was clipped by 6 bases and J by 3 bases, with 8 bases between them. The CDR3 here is CSVPVDTEAFF. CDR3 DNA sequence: TGCAGCGTCCCCGTCGACACTGAAGCTTTCTTT. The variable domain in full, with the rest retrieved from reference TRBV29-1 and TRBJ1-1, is SAVISQKPSRDICQRGTSLTIQCQVDSQVTMMFWYRQQPGQSLTLIATANQGSEATYESGFVIDKFPISRPNLTFSTLTVSNMSPEDSSIYLCSVPVDTEAFFGQGTRLTVV.

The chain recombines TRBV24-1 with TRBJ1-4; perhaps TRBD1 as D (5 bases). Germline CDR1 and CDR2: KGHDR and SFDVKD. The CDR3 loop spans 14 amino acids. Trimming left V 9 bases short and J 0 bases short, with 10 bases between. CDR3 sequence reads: CATQGSTTNEKLFF. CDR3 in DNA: TGTGCCACCCAGGGAAGTACAACTAATGAAAAACTGTTTTTT.

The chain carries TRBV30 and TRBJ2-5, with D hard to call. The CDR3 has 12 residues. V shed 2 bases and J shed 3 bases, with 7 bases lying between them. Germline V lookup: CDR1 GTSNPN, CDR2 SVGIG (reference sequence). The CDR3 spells CAWSPGKETQYF. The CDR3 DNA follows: TGTGCCTGGAGTCCAGGTAAAGAGACCCAGTACTTC.

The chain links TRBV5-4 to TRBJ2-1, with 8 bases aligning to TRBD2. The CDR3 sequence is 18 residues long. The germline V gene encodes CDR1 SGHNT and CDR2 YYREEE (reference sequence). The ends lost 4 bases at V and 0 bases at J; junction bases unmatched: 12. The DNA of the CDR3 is TGTGCCAGCAGCAGGGGAGGCAGCGGGAGCTACTCCTACAATGAGCAGTTCTTC. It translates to CASSRGGSGSYSYNEQFF.

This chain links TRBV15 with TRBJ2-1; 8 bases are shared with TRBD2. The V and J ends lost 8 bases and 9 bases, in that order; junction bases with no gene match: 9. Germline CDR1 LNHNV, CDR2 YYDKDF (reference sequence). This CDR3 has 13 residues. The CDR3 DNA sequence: TGTGCCACCCGGTTTAGCGGGACTCGTGAGCAGTTCTTC. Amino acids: CATRFSGTREQFF. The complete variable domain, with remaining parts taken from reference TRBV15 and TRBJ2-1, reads DAMVIQNPRYQVTQFGKPVTLSCSQTLNHNVMYWYQQKSSQAPKLLFHYYDKDFNNEADTPDNFQSRRPNTSFCFLDIRSPGLGDTAMYLCATRFSGTREQFFGPGTRLTVL.

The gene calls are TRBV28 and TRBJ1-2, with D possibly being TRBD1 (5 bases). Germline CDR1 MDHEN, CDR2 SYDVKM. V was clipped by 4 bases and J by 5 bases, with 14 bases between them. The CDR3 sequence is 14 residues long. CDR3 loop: CASSSPLSGYGYTF. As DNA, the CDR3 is TGTGCCAGCAGTTCACCCTTGTCAGGGTATGGCTACACCTTC.

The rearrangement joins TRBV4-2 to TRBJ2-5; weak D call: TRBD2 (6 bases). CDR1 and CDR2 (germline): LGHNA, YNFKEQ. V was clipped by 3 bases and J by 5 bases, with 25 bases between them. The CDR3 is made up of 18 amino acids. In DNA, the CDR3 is TGTGCCAGCAGCCATCCGGAGGGGATATCAGGGAAGCAGGAGACCCAGTACTTC. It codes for CASSHPEGISGKQETQYF.

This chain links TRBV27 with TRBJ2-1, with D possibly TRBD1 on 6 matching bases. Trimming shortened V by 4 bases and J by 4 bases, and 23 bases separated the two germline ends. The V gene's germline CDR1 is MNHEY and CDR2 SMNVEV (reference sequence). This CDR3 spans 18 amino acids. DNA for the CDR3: TGTGCCAGCAGTTACGAACAGGGAGTAAGTTTTTCTTACAATGAGCAGTTCTTC. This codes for CASSYEQGVSFSYNEQFF.